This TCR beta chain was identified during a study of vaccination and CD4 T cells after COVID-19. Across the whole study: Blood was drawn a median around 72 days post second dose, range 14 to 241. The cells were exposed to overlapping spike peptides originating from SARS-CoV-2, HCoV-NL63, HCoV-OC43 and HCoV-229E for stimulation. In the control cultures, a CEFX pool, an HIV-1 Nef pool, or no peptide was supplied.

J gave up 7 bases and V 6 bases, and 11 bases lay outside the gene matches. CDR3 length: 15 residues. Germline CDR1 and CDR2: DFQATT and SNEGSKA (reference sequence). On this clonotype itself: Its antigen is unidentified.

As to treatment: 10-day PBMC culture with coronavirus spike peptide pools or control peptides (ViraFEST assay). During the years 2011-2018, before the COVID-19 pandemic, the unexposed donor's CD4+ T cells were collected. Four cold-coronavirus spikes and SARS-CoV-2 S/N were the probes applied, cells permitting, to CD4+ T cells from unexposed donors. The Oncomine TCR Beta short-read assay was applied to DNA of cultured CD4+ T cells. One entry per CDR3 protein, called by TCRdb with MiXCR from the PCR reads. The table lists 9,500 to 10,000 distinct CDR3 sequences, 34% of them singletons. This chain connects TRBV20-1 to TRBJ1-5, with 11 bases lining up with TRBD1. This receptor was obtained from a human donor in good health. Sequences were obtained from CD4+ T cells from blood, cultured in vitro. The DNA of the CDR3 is TGCAGTGCCCCCGTAGGACAGGGGGCCGGGCAGCCCCAGCATTTT. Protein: CSAPVGQGAGQPQHF.